One sample yielded the 8 T cell receptor beta chains listed below, sequenced in a study of blood T cells in healthy people across ages. A second PCR, run for about 7 to 11 cycles, used a sample-barcoded 5' primer plus a J-beta primer mix. TCRdb re-called the 5' RACE reads with MiXCR, one entry per CDR3 protein. Of 1.8 million or so distinct CDR3 sequences in the sample, about two fifths are singletons; the top ten hold about 21%. Sequencing was performed on blood. The source is a human donor in good health.

This clonotype came up once. The chain uses TRBV6-1 and TRBJ2-3; D is possibly TRBD2 (6 bases). The CDR3 runs to 13 residues. The ends were cut back, 6 bases at V and 4 bases at J, with 11 bases in the middle. Germline V gene sequence: CDR1 MNHNS, CDR2 SASEGT. CDR3 region: CASSRTIPDTQYF. CDR3 nucleotide sequence: TGTGCCAGCAGCCGGACTATCCCAGATACGCAGTATTTT.

The genes are TRBV9 and TRBJ2-6; 9 nucleotides align to TRBD1. Germline assignment: CDR1 SGDLS and CDR2 YYNGEE. This CDR3 contains 18 residues. The V segment lost 4 bases and the J segment 0 bases; nucleotides outside the gene matches: 8. DNA for the CDR3: TGTGCCAGCAGCACCCGACAGGGGGTTTACTCTGGGGCCAACGTCCTGACTTTC. Translation: CASSTRQGVYSGANVLTF.

This clonotype was recorded a few times. The chain uses TRBV7-7 and TRBJ2-4; the D gene is possibly TRBD2 (6 bases). Matching the DNA end better, TRBJ2-5 makes the J call doubtful. This CDR3 has 14 amino acids. Per the germline V gene, CDR1 is SSHAT and CDR2 is FNYEAQ (reference sequence). CDR3 DNA sequence: TGTGCCAGCGGGTCCCTTCGGGGGTGGGAGACCCAGTACTTC. Residues: CASGSLRGWETQYF.

This clonotype was counted between two and nine times. V usage is TRBV12-3 or TRBV12-4 and J usage is TRBJ2-7; 10 nucleotides match TRBD1. V shed 5 bases and J 7 bases; nucleotides not matched to a gene: 8. The CDR3 contains 14 residues. The CDR3 reads CASSARQGAREQYF. In DNA form, the CDR3 reads TGTGCCAGCAGTGCCAGACAGGGGGCGCGGGAGCAGTACTTC.

The table lists this clonotype with a few counts. V is TRBV2 and J is TRBJ2-7; D is possibly TRBD2 (6 bases). V gave up 5 bases and J gave up 2 bases, with 16 bases separating them. The germline gives CDR1 SNHLY, CDR2 FYNNEI. This CDR3 is 15 amino acids long. CDR3 DNA: TGTGCCAGCAGTCCTTTGGCGGGGTTGGCCTACGAGCAGTACTTC. Amino acids: CASSPLAGLAYEQYF.

This clonotype came up a few times. V is TRBV20-1 and J is TRBJ2-1; D is possibly TRBD1 or TRBD2 (6 bases each). CDR3 length: 15 amino acids. V lost 3 bases to trimming and J lost 7 bases, with 19 bases between them. Looked up from germline, CDR1 is DFQATT and CDR2 is SNEGSKA (reference sequence). The DNA of the CDR3 is TGCAGTGCTAGTAGGGGGGCCAGGAACGATAATGAGCAGTTCTTC. It encodes CSASRGARNDNEQFF.

The chain joins TRBV4-1 to TRBJ1-1; 8 bases align to TRBD1. The CDR3 loop spans 15 amino acids. V was clipped by 4 bases and J by 4 bases; unmatched bases: 8. Germline CDR1 MGHRA, CDR2 YSYEKL. CDR3 nucleotide sequence: TGCGCCAGCAGCCCCACCACAGGACAGGGCACTGAAGCTTTCTTT. This encodes CASSPTTGQGTEAFF.

The chain has TRBV28 and TRBJ1-1; D unclear. Trimming left V 2 bases short and J 5 bases short, with 9 bases between. Germline assignment: CDR1 MDHEN and CDR2 SYDVKM. This CDR3 has 13 residues. CDR3 sequence (DNA): TGTGCCAGCAGTTTAAGTCTATCGACTGAAGCTTTCTTT. Translation: CASSLSLSTEAFF.